Listed here are 3 T cell receptor beta chains from one sample, sequenced in a study of OX40 agonist ivuxolimab in advanced cancers. Sequencing was performed with immunoSEQ multiplex PCR; in TCRdb, only in-frame clones are kept and a portion is missing. The sample lists approximately 45,000 clones; about 93% were seen once. The sample in question was CD4+ or CD8+ T cells sorted from blood, obtained in a trial of the OX40 agonist ivuxolimab. The source of these receptors is an adult with an advanced solid tumor such as melanoma, head and neck, liver or kidney cancer.

The rearrangement links TRBV19 to TRBJ2-5, with 9 bases aligning to TRBD2. V dropped 1 base and J dropped 3; count of bases not matched to a gene: 9. CDR1 and CDR2 (germline): LNHDA, SQIVND (reference sequence). This CDR3 is built from 17 residues. CDR3 residues: CASSIGWASGVKETQYF. The CDR3 DNA sequence: TGTGCCAGTAGTATAGGTTGGGCTAGCGGGGTGAAAGAGACCCAGTACTTC.

The chain couples TRBV6-6 to TRBJ1-2; D is unresolved. Trimming cost V 1 base and J 0 bases, with 9 bases left between them. This CDR3 has 15 residues. Germline loops: CDR1 MNHNY, CDR2 SVGAGI (reference sequence). CDR3 sequence (DNA): TGTGCCAGCAGTTACTTAAGCCAGGCTAACTATGGCTACACCTTC. Protein sequence: CASSYLSQANYGYTF.

The chain joins TRBV30 to TRBJ1-1; the D is unclear. The CDR3 covers 15 residues. Trimming took off 0 bases at V and 0 bases at J, with 11 bases between the two ends. Germline assignment: CDR1 GTSNPN and CDR2 SVGIG (reference sequence). The DNA of the CDR3 is TGTGCCTGGAGTGTACTAGTATACATGAACACTGAAGCTTTCTTT. Residues: CAWSVLVYMNTEAFF.